This T cell receptor beta chain was identified during a study of vaccination effects on CD4 cells after COVID-19. Background on the study: With approximately 11 ug/ml peptides and about 9.5 IU/ml IL-2, over 1.5 million PBMC per well were cultured. Study-level findings and limits: Convalescent patients were scarce, and early post-infection timepoints were absent.

The method was immunoSEQ multiplex PCR; TCRdb's version includes in-frame clones alone and lacks a portion of them. The sample gives 45,000 to 60,000 clones, around 76% of which show up once; roughly 10% is in the top ten. CD4+ T cell isolation took place after less than 13 days of culture. PCR showed that the person got SARS-CoV-2 infection at some point between March and December 2020. About this clone: Its antigen is currently unknown.

This clonotype was sampled from a human donor who had a prior SARS-CoV-2 infection. This specimen was CD4+ T cells from PBMCs cultured without peptide, taken before COVID-19 vaccination.

CDR3 sequence: CASSVSPQGSIYSGANVLTF. The CDR3 nucleotides read TGTGCCAGCAGTGTTTCTCCCCAGGGCAGTATATACTCTGGGGCCAACGTCCTGACTTTC. The chain couples TRBV6-1 to TRBJ2-6; tentatively, D is TRBD1 (5 bases). The CDR3 spans 20 residues. The germline V gene has CDR1 MNHNS and CDR2 SASEGT. V gave up 4 bases and J gave up 0 bases, with 22 bases separating them.